The entry that follows covers one TCR beta chain sequence. Its antigen is as yet unknown. Possible read error: a much larger clone is one base away. The data are from a study of T-cell reconstitution after alpha-beta-depleted transplantation in children. Findings and caveats of the study: Newly generated T cells supplied most T-cell counts and diversity one year post-transplant.

Molecular barcoding with unique molecular identifiers was used for the TCRbeta library. TCRdb analysed the PCR reads with MiXCR anew, one entry per CDR3 protein. Of around 700,000 distinct CDR3 sequences in the sample, around 12% were seen once. The sequence was obtained from a girl aged 2 to 10 with congenital amegakaryocytic thrombocytopenia, due to receive a stem cell transplant. Sequences were derived from PBMCs, sampled before TCRalphabeta/CD19-depleted stem cell transplant.

CDR3 sequence reads: CASSEYRLAAYEQHF. The CDR3, as DNA: TGCGCCAGCAGTGAGTACAGACTAGCGGCCTACGAGCAGCACTTC. The V call is TRBV10-2, the J call TRBJ2-7; 9 bases align to TRBD2. The V gene's germline CDR1 is WSHSY and CDR2 SAAADI. The CDR3 loop spans 15 amino acids.